This T cell receptor beta chain was sequenced in a study of memory CD4+ T cells and cytomegalovirus serostatus. Findings of the study overall: Of under 200 reported CMV TCRbeta sequences, just over 65 were found in memory CD4+ repertoires. The CMV-associated TCR signature appears largely within the CD4+ memory repertoire.

Single viable CD3+CD4+CD8-CD45RO+ cells were sorted as the memory CD4+ T cells. Serum IgG to CMV pp150, pp28, p38 and p52 defined serostatus. With regard to this clone: Its specificity is unknown.

The germline V gene encodes CDR1 SGHTA and CDR2 FQGNSA. This CDR3 comprises 15 residues. Trimming took 1 base from V and 4 from J; bases not matched to a gene: 5. The assay was immunoSEQ multiplex PCR, and TCRdb's table has in-frame clones only and misses some. The profile shows about 67,000 clones, around 76% of them singletons. The chain carries TRBV7-2 and TRBJ1-2; TRBD1 matches at 8 bases. This clonotype was obtained from an adult in good health and CMV-seropositive. The sample was memory CD4+ T cells from blood. The CDR3 here is CASSLGQGNSYGYTF. The DNA of the CDR3 is TGTGCCAGCAGCTTAGGACAGGGGAATTCCTATGGCTACACCTTC. The full variable domain, in which reference TRBV7-2 and TRBJ1-2 provide the parts outside the CDR3, is GAGVSQSPSNKVTEKGKDVELRCDPISGHTALYWYRQSLGQGLEFLIYFQGNSAPDKSGLPSDRFSAERTGGSVSTLTIQRTQQEDSAVYLCASSLGQGNSYGYTFGSGTRLTVV.